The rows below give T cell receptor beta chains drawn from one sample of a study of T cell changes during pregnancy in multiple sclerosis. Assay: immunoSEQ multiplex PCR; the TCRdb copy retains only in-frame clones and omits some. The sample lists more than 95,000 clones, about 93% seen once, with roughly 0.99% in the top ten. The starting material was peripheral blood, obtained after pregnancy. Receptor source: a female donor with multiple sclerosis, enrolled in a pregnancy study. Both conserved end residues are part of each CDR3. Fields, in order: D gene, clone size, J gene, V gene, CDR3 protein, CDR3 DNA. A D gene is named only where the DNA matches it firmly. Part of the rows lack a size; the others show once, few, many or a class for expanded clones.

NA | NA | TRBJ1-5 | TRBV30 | CAWSALRGDQPQHF | TGTGCCTGGAGTGCCCTCAGGGGCGATCAGCCCCAGCATTTT
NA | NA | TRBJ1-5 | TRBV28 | CASRAGGNQPQHF | TGTGCCAGCAGGGCGGGGGGCAATCAGCCCCAGCATTTT
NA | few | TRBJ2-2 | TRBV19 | CASSIEGRPPGELFF | TGTGCCAGTAGTATCGAAGGCAGGCCGCCGGGGGAGCTGTTTTTT
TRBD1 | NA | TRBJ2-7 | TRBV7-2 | CASSQRTGSEQYF | TGTGCCAGCAGCCAGCGGACAGGGTCCGAGCAGTACTTC
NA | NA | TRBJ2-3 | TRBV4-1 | CASSGTPSGDTQYF | TGCGCCAGCAGCGGGACTCCTTCCGGGGATACGCAGTATTTT
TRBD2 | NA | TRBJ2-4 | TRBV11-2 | CASRGTSGSYF | TGTGCCAGCAGGGGGACTAGCGGGAGTTACTTC
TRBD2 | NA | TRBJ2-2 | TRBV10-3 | CAISDRPSGRSGLFF | TGTGCCATCAGTGACCGACCTAGCGGGAGATCAGGTCTGTTTTTT
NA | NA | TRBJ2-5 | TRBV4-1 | CASSQDSGGTKTQYF | TGCGCCAGCAGCCAAGATTCTGGGGGCACGAAGACCCAGTACTTC
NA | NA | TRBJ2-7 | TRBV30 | CAWNSGTLEQYF | TGTGCCTGGAACTCCGGGACTCTAGAGCAGTACTTC
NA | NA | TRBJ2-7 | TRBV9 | CASSVDHRAYEQYF | TGTGCCAGCAGCGTAGATCACAGAGCCTACGAGCAGTACTTC
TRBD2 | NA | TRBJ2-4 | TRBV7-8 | CASSPSGRASYIQYF | TGTGCCAGCAGCCCCAGCGGGAGGGCCTCGTACATTCAGTACTTC
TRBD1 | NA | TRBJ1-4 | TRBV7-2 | CASSFGTGLGREKLFF | TGTGCCAGCAGCTTCGGGACAGGATTGGGTAGGGAAAAACTGTTTTTT
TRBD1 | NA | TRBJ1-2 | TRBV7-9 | CASSPGQGDYGYTF | TGTGCCAGCAGCCCGGGACAGGGGGACTATGGCTACACCTTC
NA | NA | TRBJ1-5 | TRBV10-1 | CASSEAGAGQPQHF | TGCGCCAGCAGTGAAGCAGGGGCGGGTCAGCCCCAGCATTTT
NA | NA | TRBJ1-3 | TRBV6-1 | CATSSGGTGNTIYF | TGTGCCACCTCATCCGGTGGTACTGGAAACACCATATATTTT
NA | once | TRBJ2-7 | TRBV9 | CASSRGGYEQYF | TGTGCCAGCAGCAGGGGGGGATACGAGCAGTACTTC
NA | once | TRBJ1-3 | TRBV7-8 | CASSSRTEAGNTIYF | TGTGCCAGCAGCTCCCGGACGGAGGCTGGAAACACCATATATTTT
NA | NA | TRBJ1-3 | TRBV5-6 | CASSLEGSSGNTIYF | TGTGCCAGCAGCTTGGAGGGGTCCTCTGGAAACACCATATATTTT
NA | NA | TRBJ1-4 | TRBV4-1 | CASSQLTENEKLFF | TGCGCCAGCAGCCAATTGACAGAGAATGAAAAACTGTTTTTT
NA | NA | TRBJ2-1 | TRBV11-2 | CASSITGSAGNEQFF | TGTGCCAGCAGCATCACAGGGAGCGCAGGAAATGAGCAGTTCTTC
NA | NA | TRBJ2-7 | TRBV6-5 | CASSAGLVGYEQYF | TGTGCCAGCAGCGCAGGGTTGGTAGGCTACGAGCAGTACTTC
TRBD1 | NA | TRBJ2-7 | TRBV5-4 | CASSLVRGQGTYEQYF | TGTGCCAGCAGCTTGGTTCGCGGACAGGGAACCTACGAGCAGTACTTC
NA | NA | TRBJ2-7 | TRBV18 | CASSPSRTLSYEQYF | TGTGCCAGCTCACCAAGCCGGACACTTTCCTACGAGCAGTACTTC
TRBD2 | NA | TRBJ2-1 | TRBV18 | CASSPSGAYNEQFF | TGTGCCAGCTCACCTAGCGGGGCCTACAATGAGCAGTTCTTC
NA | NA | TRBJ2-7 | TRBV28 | CASSFRGYEQYF | TGTGCCAGCAGTTTTAGGGGCTACGAGCAGTACTTC
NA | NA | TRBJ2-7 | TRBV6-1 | CASSEFREITYEQYF | TGTGCCAGCAGTGAGTTCCGGGAGATCACCTACGAGCAGTACTTC
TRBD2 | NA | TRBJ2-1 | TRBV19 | CASSIGGSLHEQFF | TGTGCCAGTAGTATCGGCGGGAGCCTCCATGAGCAGTTCTTC
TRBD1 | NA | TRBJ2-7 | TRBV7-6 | CASSPWTGGYEQYF | TGTGCCAGCAGCCCCTGGACAGGGGGCTACGAGCAGTACTTC
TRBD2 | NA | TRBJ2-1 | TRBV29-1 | CSSLAGGTSYNEQFF | TGCAGCTCCCTAGCGGGGGGGACTTCCTACAATGAGCAGTTCTTC
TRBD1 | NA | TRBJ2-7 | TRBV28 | CASSSLDRGRPYEQYF | TGTGCCAGCAGTTCCCTAGACAGGGGGCGTCCGTACGAGCAGTACTTC
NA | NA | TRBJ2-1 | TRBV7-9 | CASRGGLPAGSYNEQFF | TGTGCCAGCAGGGGCGGCCTTCCCGCGGGCTCCTACAATGAGCAGTTCTTC
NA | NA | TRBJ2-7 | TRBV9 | CASSVGPGGTTYEQYF | TGTGCCAGCAGCGTAGGCCCAGGAGGGACCACCTACGAGCAGTACTTC
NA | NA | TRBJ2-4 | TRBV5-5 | CASSSFPTEIAKNIQYF | TGTGCCAGCAGCTCATTTCCGACAGAGATAGCCAAAAACATTCAGTACTTC
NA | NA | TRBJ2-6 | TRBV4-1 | CASSSPGTGANVLTF | TGCGCCAGCAGCTCCCCCGGGACTGGGGCCAACGTCCTGACTTTC
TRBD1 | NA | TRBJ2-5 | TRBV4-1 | CASSSQGALETQYF | TGCGCCAGCAGCTCACAGGGGGCGTTGGAGACCCAGTACTTC
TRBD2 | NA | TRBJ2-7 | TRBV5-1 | CASTRTSGGRFPYEQYF | TGCGCCAGCACAAGGACTAGCGGGGGTAGATTTCCCTACGAGCAGTACTTC
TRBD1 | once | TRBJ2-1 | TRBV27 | CASSNPGQALDEQFF | TGTGCCAGCAGTAACCCGGGACAGGCGCTCGATGAGCAGTTCTTC
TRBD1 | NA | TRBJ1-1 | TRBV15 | CATSPRLQGAKNTEAFF | TGTGCCACCAGCCCTCGCTTACAGGGGGCGAAGAACACTGAAGCTTTCTTT
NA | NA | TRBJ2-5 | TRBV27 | CASSSPQDTTQETQYF | TGTGCCAGCAGTAGCCCCCAGGACACGACACAAGAGACCCAGTACTTC
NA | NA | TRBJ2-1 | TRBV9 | CASSARALTGYNEQFF | TGTGCCAGCAGCGCCAGAGCCCTCACAGGTTACAATGAGCAGTTCTTC
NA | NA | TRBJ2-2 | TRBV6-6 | CASSYSGGKGGELFF | TGTGCCAGCAGTTACTCGGGCGGGAAGGGCGGGGAGCTGTTTTTT
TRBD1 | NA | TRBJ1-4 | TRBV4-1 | CASSQSGTGDEKLFF | TGCGCCAGCAGCCAGAGCGGGACAGGGGATGAAAAACTGTTTTTT
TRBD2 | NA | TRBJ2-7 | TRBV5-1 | CASSRSNPGLAGSEQYF | TGCGCCAGCAGCCGTAGTAATCCGGGACTAGCGGGAAGTGAGCAGTACTTC
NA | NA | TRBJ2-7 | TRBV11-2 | CASSWSPTASYEQYF | TGTGCCAGCAGCTGGTCACCGACAGCCTCCTACGAGCAGTACTTC
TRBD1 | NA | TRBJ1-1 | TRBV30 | CAWSVLPGGPLNTEAFF | TGTGCCTGGAGTGTTCTTCCAGGGGGACCTTTGAACACTGAAGCTTTCTTT
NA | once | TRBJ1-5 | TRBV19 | CASSIKGSNQPQHF | TGTGCCAGTAGTATTAAGGGGTCCAATCAGCCCCAGCATTTT
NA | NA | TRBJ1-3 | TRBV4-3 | CASAWAGGNTIYF | TGCGCCTCGGCCTGGGCCGGTGGAAACACCATATATTTT
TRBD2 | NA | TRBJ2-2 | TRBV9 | CASSDPSGRLTGELFF | TGTGCCAGCAGCGACCCAAGCGGGAGGTTAACCGGGGAGCTGTTTTTT
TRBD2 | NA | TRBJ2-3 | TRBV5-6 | CASSSSGRDTQYF | TGTGCCAGCAGCTCTAGCGGGAGAGATACGCAGTATTTT
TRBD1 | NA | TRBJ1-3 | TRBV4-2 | CASSRLTGGDGNTIYF | TGTGCCAGCAGCCGGTTGACAGGGGGCGACGGAAACACCATATATTTT